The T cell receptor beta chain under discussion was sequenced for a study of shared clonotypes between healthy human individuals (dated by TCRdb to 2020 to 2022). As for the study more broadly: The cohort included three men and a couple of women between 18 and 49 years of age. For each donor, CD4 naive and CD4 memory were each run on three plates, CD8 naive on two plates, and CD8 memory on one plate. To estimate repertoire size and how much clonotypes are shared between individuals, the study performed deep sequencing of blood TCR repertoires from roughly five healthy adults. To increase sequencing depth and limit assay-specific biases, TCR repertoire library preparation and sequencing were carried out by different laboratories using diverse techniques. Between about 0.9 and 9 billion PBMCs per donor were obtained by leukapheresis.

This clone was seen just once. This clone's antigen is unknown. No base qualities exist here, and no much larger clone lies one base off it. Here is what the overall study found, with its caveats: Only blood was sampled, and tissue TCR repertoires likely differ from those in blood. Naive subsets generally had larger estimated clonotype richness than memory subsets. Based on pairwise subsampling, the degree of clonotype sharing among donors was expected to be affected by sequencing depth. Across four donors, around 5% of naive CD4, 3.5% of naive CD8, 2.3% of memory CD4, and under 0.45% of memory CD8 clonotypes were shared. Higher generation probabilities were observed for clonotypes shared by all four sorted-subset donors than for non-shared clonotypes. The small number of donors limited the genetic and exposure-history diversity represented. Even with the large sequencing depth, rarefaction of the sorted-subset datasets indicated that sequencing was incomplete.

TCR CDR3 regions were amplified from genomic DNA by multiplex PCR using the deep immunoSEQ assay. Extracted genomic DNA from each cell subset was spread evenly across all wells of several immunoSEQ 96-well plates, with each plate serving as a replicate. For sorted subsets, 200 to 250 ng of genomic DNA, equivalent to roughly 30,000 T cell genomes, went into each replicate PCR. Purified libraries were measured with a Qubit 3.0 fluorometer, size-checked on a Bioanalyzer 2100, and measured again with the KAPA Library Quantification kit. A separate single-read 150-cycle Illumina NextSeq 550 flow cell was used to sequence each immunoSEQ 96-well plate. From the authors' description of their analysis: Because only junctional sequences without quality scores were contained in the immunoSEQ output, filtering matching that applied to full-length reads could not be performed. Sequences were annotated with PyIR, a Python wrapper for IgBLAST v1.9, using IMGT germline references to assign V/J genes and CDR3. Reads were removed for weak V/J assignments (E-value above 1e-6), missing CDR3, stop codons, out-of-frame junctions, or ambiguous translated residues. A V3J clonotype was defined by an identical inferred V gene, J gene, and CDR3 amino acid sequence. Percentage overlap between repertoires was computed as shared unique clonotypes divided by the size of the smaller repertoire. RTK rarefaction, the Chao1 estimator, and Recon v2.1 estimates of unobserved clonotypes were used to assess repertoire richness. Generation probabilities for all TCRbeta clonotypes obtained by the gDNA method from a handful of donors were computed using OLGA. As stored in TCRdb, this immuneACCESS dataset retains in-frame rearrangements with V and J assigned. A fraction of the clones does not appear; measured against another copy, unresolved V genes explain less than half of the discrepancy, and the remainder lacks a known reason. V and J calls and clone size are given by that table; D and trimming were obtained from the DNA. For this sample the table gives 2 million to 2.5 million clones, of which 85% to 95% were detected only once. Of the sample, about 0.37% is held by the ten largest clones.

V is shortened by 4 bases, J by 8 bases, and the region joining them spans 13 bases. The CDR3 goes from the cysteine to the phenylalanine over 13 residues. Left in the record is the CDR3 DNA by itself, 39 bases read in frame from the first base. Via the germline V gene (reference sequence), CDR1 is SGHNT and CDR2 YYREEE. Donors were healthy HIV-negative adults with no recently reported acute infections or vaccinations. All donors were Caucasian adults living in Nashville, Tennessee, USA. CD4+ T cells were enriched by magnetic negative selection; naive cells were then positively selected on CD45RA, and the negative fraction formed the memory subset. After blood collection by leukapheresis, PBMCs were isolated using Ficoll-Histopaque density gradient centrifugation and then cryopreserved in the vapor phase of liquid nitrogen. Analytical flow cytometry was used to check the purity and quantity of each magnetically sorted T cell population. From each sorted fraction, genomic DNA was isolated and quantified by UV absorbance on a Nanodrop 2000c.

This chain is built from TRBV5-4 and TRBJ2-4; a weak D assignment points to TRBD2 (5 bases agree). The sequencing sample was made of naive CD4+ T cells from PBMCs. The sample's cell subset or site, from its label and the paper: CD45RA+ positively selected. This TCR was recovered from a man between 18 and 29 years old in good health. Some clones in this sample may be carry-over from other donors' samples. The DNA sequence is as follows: TGTGCCAGCAGCCGGCCCGGGGAATACATTCAGTACTTC. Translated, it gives CASSRPGEYIQYF.